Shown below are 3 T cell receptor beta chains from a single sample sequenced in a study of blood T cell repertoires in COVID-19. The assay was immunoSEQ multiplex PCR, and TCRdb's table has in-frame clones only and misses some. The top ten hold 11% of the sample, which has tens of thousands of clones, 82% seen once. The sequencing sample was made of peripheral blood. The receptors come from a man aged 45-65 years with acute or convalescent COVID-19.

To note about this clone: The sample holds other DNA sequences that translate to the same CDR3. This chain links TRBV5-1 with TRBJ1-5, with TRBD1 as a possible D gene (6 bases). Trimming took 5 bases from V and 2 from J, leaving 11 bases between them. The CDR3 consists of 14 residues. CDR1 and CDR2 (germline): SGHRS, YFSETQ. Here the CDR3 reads CASSPTGGNQPQHF. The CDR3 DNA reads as TGCGCCAGCAGTCCGACAGGAGGCAATCAGCCCCAGCATTTT.

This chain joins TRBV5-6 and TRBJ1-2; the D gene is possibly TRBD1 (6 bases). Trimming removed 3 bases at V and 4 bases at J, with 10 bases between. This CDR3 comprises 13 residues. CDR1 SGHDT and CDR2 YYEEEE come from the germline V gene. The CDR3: CASSYREGYGYTF. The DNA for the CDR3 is TGTGCCAGCAGCTACAGGGAGGGCTATGGCTACACCTTC.

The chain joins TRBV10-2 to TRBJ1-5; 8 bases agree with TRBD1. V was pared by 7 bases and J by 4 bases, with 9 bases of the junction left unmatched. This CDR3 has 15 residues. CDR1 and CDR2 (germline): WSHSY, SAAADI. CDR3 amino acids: CASTPTGVSNQPQHF. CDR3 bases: TGCGCCAGCACTCCGACAGGGGTATCTAATCAGCCCCAGCATTTT.